The sequence of this T cell receptor (beta chain) was determined in a study of T cell responses to AZD1222 COVID-19 vaccine. The CDR3 has 14 residues. Germline V lookup: CDR1 SEHNR, CDR2 FQNEAQ (reference sequence). V lost 3 bases to trimming and J lost 9 bases, with 15 bases between them. Clones were read by immunoSEQ multiplex PCR, and TCRdb kept only the in-frame ones, dropping some. The data contain under 200,000 clones, 85% to 95% of them seen just once; the ten biggest clones take up roughly 4%. This chain connects TRBV7-9 to TRBJ2-1; tentatively, D is TRBD1 (5 bases). This material consisted of peripheral blood, taken 28 days after the second dose of the MenACWY control vaccine. This sequence originates from an adult who received the MenACWY meningococcal vaccine as a control. CDR3 loop: CASSFVQGQIEQFF. CDR3 nucleotides: TGTGCCAGCAGCTTCGTGCAGGGCCAGATTGAGCAGTTCTTC. Supplemented by reference TRBV7-9 and TRBJ2-1, the full variable domain reads DTGVSQNPRHKITKRGQNVTFRCDPISEHNRLYWYRQTLGQGPEFLTYFQNEAQLEKSRLLSDRFSAERPKGSFSTLEIQRTEQGDSAMYLCASSFVQGQIEQFFGPGTRLTVL.